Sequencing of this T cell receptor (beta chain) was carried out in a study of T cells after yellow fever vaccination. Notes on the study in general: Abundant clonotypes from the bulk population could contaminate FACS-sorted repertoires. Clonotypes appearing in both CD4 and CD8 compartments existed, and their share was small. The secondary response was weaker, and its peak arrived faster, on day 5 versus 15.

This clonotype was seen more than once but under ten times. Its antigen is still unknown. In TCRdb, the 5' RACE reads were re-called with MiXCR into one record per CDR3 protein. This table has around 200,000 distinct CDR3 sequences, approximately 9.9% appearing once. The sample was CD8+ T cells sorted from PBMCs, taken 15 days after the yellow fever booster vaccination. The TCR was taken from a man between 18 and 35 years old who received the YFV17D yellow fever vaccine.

CDR3 coding DNA: TGTGCCAGCAGTTTGTTTGCTAGCGGGGGGTACAATGAGCAGTTCTTC. Translated: CASSLFASGGYNEQFF. This chain connects TRBV6-2 or TRBV6-3 to TRBJ2-1; 11 bases are shared with TRBD2. Trimming removed 4 bases from V and 4 bases from J; junction bases left unmatched: 6. This CDR3 region has 16 residues. Germline loops: CDR1 MNHEY, CDR2 SVGEGT.